This T cell receptor (beta chain) derives from a study of blood T cell repertoires in COVID-19. Sequencing was performed with immunoSEQ multiplex PCR; in TCRdb, only in-frame clones are kept and a portion is missing. The sample contains about 410,000 clones, 89% of which appear only once. The germline V gene has CDR1 MNHEY and CDR2 SMNVEV (reference sequence). The CDR3 length is 13 residues. After removal of 1 base from V and 4 bases from J, the junction contained 0 bases not matched to a gene. Sequenced: peripheral blood. This receptor was identified in a woman aged 40 to 50 with COVID-19, enrolled during active disease. The rearrangement uses TRBV27 and TRBJ1-2; 7 bases fit TRBD1. The CDR3 sequence is CASSLYRGYGYTF. The CDR3 DNA is TGTGCCAGCAGTTTATACAGGGGCTATGGCTACACCTTC.